Presented here are 30 T cell receptor beta chains from one specimen sequenced in a study of blood T cell repertoires in COVID-19. Assay: immunoSEQ multiplex PCR; the TCRdb copy retains only in-frame clones and omits some. The repertoire holds around 89,000 clones, about two thirds seen once, with roughly 14% in the top ten. The sample was peripheral blood. Receptors originate from a woman over 75 with acute or convalescent COVID-19.

The chain has TRBV7-2 and TRBJ1-2; D is uncertain. Germline CDR1 and CDR2: SGHTA and FQGNSA. With 5 bases removed from V and 6 bases from J, the gap between germline ends came to 13 bases. The CDR3 has 13 amino acids. The CDR3 DNA sequence: TGTGCCAGCAGCGTCGGAGAGAACGATGGCTACACCTTC. This gives the protein CASSVGENDGYTF.

The V and J genes are TRBV9 and TRBJ1-2; TRBD1 matches at 10 bases. CDR1 and CDR2 from the germline V gene are SGDLS and YYNGEE. The CDR3 covers 15 residues. J gave up 7 bases and V 0 bases, and 6 bases lay outside the gene matches. As DNA, the CDR3 is TGTGCCAGCAGCGTAGGGGACAGGGGATTAGGTGGCTACACCTTC. This translates into CASSVGDRGLGGYTF.

The chain joins TRBV6-5 to TRBJ2-5; the D gene is possibly TRBD2 (5 bases). The V end was cut by 0 bases, the J end by 3 bases, with 14 bases between. Germline V gene data show CDR1 as MNHEY and CDR2 as SVGAGI. The CDR3 is made up of 16 amino acids. CDR3 nucleotides: TGTGCCAGCAGTTACTCGCCCGGAGGCGCCAAAGAGACCCAGTACTTC. It translates to CASSYSPGGAKETQYF.

This clone came up a few times. This rearrangement joins TRBV5-1 to TRBJ2-5; 8 nucleotides line up with TRBD2. The CDR3 is 15 amino acids. V was pared by 0 bases and J by 4 bases, with 5 bases of the junction left unmatched. Germline V CDR1 and CDR2: SGHRS, YFSETQ. The CDR3 region is CASSLEAGGSETQYF. The CDR3 nucleotides are TGCGCCAGCAGCTTGGAGGCGGGAGGCTCAGAGACCCAGTACTTC.

This clone was seen only a few times. This CDR3 is CASTDRDSPLHF. In nucleotides, the CDR3 is TGTGCCAGCACGGACAGGGATTCACCCCTCCACTTT. The chain recombines TRBV7-9 with TRBJ1-6; TRBD1 matches 8 bases. The CDR3 totals 12 residues. Per the germline V gene, CDR1 is SEHNR and CDR2 is FQNEAQ (reference sequence). Trimming removed 7 bases from V and 8 bases from J; junction bases left unmatched: 1.

J is TRBJ2-5 and V is TRBV7-6; TRBD2 agrees at 15 bases. The CDR3 is 15 residues long. V gave up 4 bases and J gave up 3 bases; unmatched junction bases: 0. Germline-derived CDR1 and CDR2 are SGHVS and FNYEAQ. DNA of the CDR3: TGTGCCAGCAGCTGGACTAGCGGGGGGGAAGAGACCCAGTACTTC. It yields the protein CASSWTSGGEETQYF.

A few counts support this clone. The chain uses TRBV11-2 and TRBJ1-6; D uncertain. V was cut by 0 bases and J by 9 bases, with 9 bases left in between. Germline CDR1 reads SGHAT; CDR2 reads FQNNGV. The CDR3 loop spans 14 amino acids. CDR3 DNA: TGTGCCAGCAGCTTAGACAGCCAGGTTTCACCCCTCCACTTT. Its protein is CASSLDSQVSPLHF.

CDR3 bases: TGTGCCAGCAGCCAATTCAGGGAGCAGTTCTTC. Translated: CASSQFREQFF. The chain employs TRBV14 and TRBJ2-1, with D unclear. The germline V and J ends were trimmed by 2 bases and 10 bases, with 6 bases remaining between them. The CDR3 runs 11 residues. Germline V CDR1 and CDR2: SGHDN, FVKESK.

This chain connects TRBV4-1 to TRBJ1-2; 9 bases agree with TRBD1. V lost 4 bases and J lost 4; bases outside the gene matches: 7. The germline V gene has CDR1 MGHRA and CDR2 YSYEKL. CDR3 size: 15 residues. CDR3: CASSPGQGSIYGYTF. The CDR3 DNA reads TGCGCCAGCAGCCCGGGACAGGGCTCCATCTATGGCTACACCTTC.

This clone was counted a few times. CDR3 DNA: TGTGCCAGCAGCCCAGGGATCGGAAAACTGTTTTTT. Amino acid sequence: CASSPGIGKLFF. The V and J genes are TRBV7-9 and TRBJ1-4, with D maybe TRBD1 (5 bases). V lost 5 bases to trimming and J lost 10 bases, with 11 bases between them. The CDR3 spans 12 residues. The germline V gene encodes CDR1 SEHNR and CDR2 FQNEAQ (reference sequence).

This chain uses TRBV30 with TRBJ1-1; 10 positions agree with TRBD1. The CDR3 length is 11 residues. Germline-derived CDR1 and CDR2 are GTSNPN and SVGIG (reference sequence). Here the CDR3 reads CAAGTGVEAFF. CDR3 in DNA: TGTGCTGCCGGGACAGGGGTTGAAGCTTTCTTT.

The rearrangement uses TRBV7-8 and TRBJ1-3, with a tentative D call TRBD1 (5 bases). The length of the CDR3 is 15 residues. The V and J ends lost 5 bases and 2 bases respectively, with 13 bases between them. The germline CDR1 and CDR2 sequences are SGHVS and FQNEAQ. CDR3 sequence (DNA): TGTGCCAGCAGCGTAAGCCGGGGGGCTGGAAACACCATATATTTT. Its translation is CASSVSRGAGNTIYF.

The chain links TRBV7-9 to TRBJ1-5; 11 nucleotides line up with TRBD1. With 4 bases clipped from V and 7 bases from J, the junction kept 6 bases outside the gene matches. This CDR3 has 15 residues. Germline V gene lookup returns CDR1 SEHNR and CDR2 FQNEAQ (reference sequence). CDR3 loop: CASSSDRGQEQPQHF. The CDR3 DNA reads as TGTGCCAGCAGCTCGGACAGGGGGCAGGAGCAGCCCCAGCATTTT.

The chain employs TRBV3-1 (or the pseudogene TRBV3-2) and TRBJ1-6; the D gene is possibly TRBD1 (5 bases). CDR3 length: 13 amino acids. V was clipped by 7 bases and J by 7 bases, with 11 bases between them. Germline V gene data show CDR1 as LGHDT and CDR2 as YNNKEL (reference sequence). This chain's CDR3 is CASNPGPNSPLHF. In DNA, the CDR3 is TGTGCCAGCAACCCAGGGCCCAATTCACCCCTCCACTTT.

The rearrangement uses TRBV7-3 and TRBJ2-7; D unclear. The CDR3 is 13 amino acids. Germline V gene lookup returns CDR1 SGHTA and CDR2 FQGTGA. The V end lost 3 bases, the J end lost 0 bases, and 6 bases lay between the germline ends. Here the CDR3 DNA reads TGTGCCAGCAGCTTCGGCGGCTCCTACGAGCAGTACTTC. This translates into CASSFGGSYEQYF.

The genes are TRBV27 and TRBJ2-2; TRBD1 agrees at 7 bases. The CDR3 loop spans 19 amino acids. The trim removed 6 bases at V and 0 bases at J, leaving 16 bases unmatched. CDR1 and CDR2 (germline): MNHEY, SMNVEV (reference sequence). The CDR3 region has the DNA TGTGCCAGCAGATTCAAGGGACAGCCCCTTACCCCGAACACCGGGGAGCTGTTTTTT. Translating it yields CASRFKGQPLTPNTGELFF.

The chain combines TRBV6-5 with TRBJ2-2; 9 nucleotides align to TRBD1. Losses at the gene ends were 8 bases for V and 4 bases for J; bases not matched to a gene: 5. The CDR3 sequence is 14 residues long. Germline CDR1 and CDR2: MNHEY and SVGAGI. The CDR3 DNA sequence: TGTGCCAGCCTTGGACAGGGGCCCACCGGGGAGCTGTTTTTT. Amino acid sequence: CASLGQGPTGELFF.

This clone showed up just a few times. The V gene is TRBV30, the J gene TRBJ1-4; 9 positions match TRBD1. The J segment lost 6 bases and the V segment lost 3 bases, leaving 8 bases of the junction unmatched. CDR3 length: 15 residues. The germline gives CDR1 GTSNPN, CDR2 SVGIG (reference sequence). For the CDR3, the DNA is TGTGCCTGGAGGCGTCCGGGACAGGGAGATGAAAAACTGTTTTTT. Amino acid sequence: CAWRRPGQGDEKLFF. Complete variable domain (other parts from reference TRBV30 and TRBJ1-4): SQTIHQWPATLVQPVGSPLSLECTVEGTSNPNLYWYRQAAGRGLQLLFYSVGIGQISSEVPQNLSASRPQDRQFILSSKKLLLSDSGFYLCAWRRPGQGDEKLFFGSGTQLSVL.

V is TRBV15 and J is TRBJ2-1; D may be TRBD1 (5 bases). This CDR3 is built from 15 residues. V was shortened by 5 bases and J by 4 bases, with 15 bases between the two germline ends. In germline, CDR1 is LNHNV, CDR2 YYDKDF (reference sequence). This CDR3 is CATSEQDQYYNEQFF. In DNA, the CDR3 is TGTGCCACCAGCGAACAGGATCAATATTACAATGAGCAGTTCTTC.

This sequence joins TRBV7-2 and TRBJ1-2; a weak D match, TRBD1 (6 bases). This CDR3 is 15 amino acids long. Between the trimmed V and J ends, which lost 1 base and 4 bases, there was a span of 13 bases. Germline V gene sequence: CDR1 SGHTA, CDR2 FQGNSA. The CDR3 spells CASSLGRTVSYGYTF. CDR3 bases: TGTGCCAGCAGCTTAGGCCGGACAGTAAGCTATGGCTACACCTTC.

This clone was recorded only once. The rearrangement links TRBV4-2 to TRBJ1-1; 7 bases agree with TRBD1. Germline loops: CDR1 LGHNA, CDR2 YNFKEQ. Unmatched junction bases numbered 14, after V lost 1 base and J lost 9 bases. The CDR3 consists of 16 residues. The CDR3 nucleotides read TGTGCCAGCAGCCAAGTTTTCGCGACAGGGTTCTCTCAAGCTTTCTTT. It is translated as CASSQVFATGFSQAFF.

This chain joins TRBV28 and TRBJ1-2, with 9 bases that match TRBD1. Germline V gives CDR1 MDHEN, CDR2 SYDVKM. Trimming cost V 5 bases and J 4 bases; bases outside gene matches: 5. The CDR3 extends over 14 amino acids. The CDR3 coding sequence is TGTGCCAGCAGTACAGGGGGCGCGAGCTATGGCTACACCTTC. It is translated as CASSTGGASYGYTF.

V and J are TRBV9 and TRBJ2-5; D unresolved. The ends were cut back, 0 bases at V and 5 bases at J, with 5 bases in the middle. CDR3 length equals 12 residues. CDR1 is SGDLS and CDR2 is YYNGEE in the germline V gene. The CDR3 nucleotides read TGTGCCAGCAGCGTAGCGGAGGAGACCCAGTACTTC. It encodes CASSVAEETQYF.

The V and J genes are TRBV2 and TRBJ1-5; 7 nucleotides match TRBD1. Germline V lookup: CDR1 SNHLY, CDR2 FYNNEI. There are 15 residues in the CDR3. With 3 bases clipped from V and 3 bases from J, the junction kept 5 bases outside the gene matches. CDR3 loop: CASSDRGFDNQPQHF. CDR3 nucleotide sequence: TGTGCCAGCAGTGACAGGGGGTTCGACAATCAGCCCCAGCATTTT.

This clone was seen ten or more times. This chain connects TRBV11-3 to TRBJ1-6, with a weak D call TRBD1 (5 bases). Trimming removed 0 bases at V and 11 bases at J, with 8 bases between. CDR1 and CDR2 from the germline V gene are SGHNT and YENEEA. The CDR3 length is 13 residues. Written as DNA, the CDR3 is TGTGCCAGCAGCTTAGACAGGGCCGCACCCCTCCACTTT. Encoded protein: CASSLDRAAPLHF.

The chain has TRBV9 and TRBJ2-1; TRBD2 matches 9 bases. J was trimmed by 12 bases and V by 0 bases; bases with no gene match: 22. The CDR3 has 19 amino acids. Germline lookup yields CDR1 SGDLS and CDR2 YYNGEE. The CDR3 region is CASSVDPFASGGLGMGQFF. The CDR3 region has the DNA TGTGCCAGCAGCGTAGATCCCTTCGCAAGCGGGGGGCTCGGAATGGGGCAGTTCTTC.

The chain has TRBV6-5 and TRBJ2-1; a weak D match, TRBD1 (6 bases). This CDR3 is 13 amino acids long. The germline V gene has CDR1 MNHEY and CDR2 SVGAGI. V was pared by 1 base and J by 6 bases, with 7 bases between. The CDR3 protein is CASSYLGGNEQFF. In nucleotides, the CDR3 is TGTGCCAGCAGTTACTTAGGGGGCAATGAGCAGTTCTTC.

The V call is TRBV6-2 or TRBV6-3, the J call TRBJ1-6; D remains unclear. This CDR3 region has 13 residues. Germline V gives CDR1 MNHEY, CDR2 SVGEGT. V gave up 2 bases and J gave up 9 bases, with 8 bases separating them. The CDR3 DNA is TGTGCCAGCAGTTACCCGCGTCGTTCACCCCTCCACTTT. The encoded protein is CASSYPRRSPLHF.

The chain carries TRBV19 and TRBJ2-7, with no clear D. The CDR3 sequence is 14 residues long. From germline, CDR1 is LNHDA and CDR2 SQIVND (reference sequence). The V end was cut by 5 bases, the J end by 3 bases, with 14 bases between. The CDR3 here is CASSLQVASYEQYF. In DNA, the CDR3 is TGTGCCAGTAGTCTCCAGGTGGCCAGCTACGAGCAGTACTTC.

In its sample, this clone was seen once. V and J are TRBV5-1 and TRBJ2-3; the match to TRBD2 covers 9 bases. CDR3 size: 16 residues. V lost 1 base to trimming and J lost 2 bases; unmatched junction nucleotides: 5. CDR1 and CDR2 (germline): SGHRS, YFSETQ. The CDR3 region is CASSLPQRGVTDTQYF. In nucleotides, the CDR3 is TGCGCCAGCAGCTTGCCACAGCGGGGGGTCACAGATACGCAGTATTTT.